This T cell receptor beta chain stems from a study of blood T cell repertoires in COVID-19 (TCRdb year 2020). Concerning the study at large: Samples covering the acute and convalescent phases of COVID-19 were provided by collaborators in the United States, Italy and Spain. Samples came from the ongoing ImmuneRACE study (first 160 participants) plus 1,254 subjects from 6 global collaborators. Subjects who had been exposed to COVID-19, were actively infected with it, or had recovered from it provided the deeply sampled blood TCRbeta repertoires that made up the dataset. The prospective study material was composed of cDNA or gDNA derived from T cells, B-cell-depleted T cells, or PBMCs. The sample metadata nearly always contained a de-identified subject ID, COVID-19 status, age in years and sex. The repertoires were made available in a free public database intended to serve as a resource for research on the immune response to SARS-CoV-2. Where available, HLA class I and class II types were obtained from metadata supplied by the sample provider rather than from assay-based typing.

Study-wide findings and limitations: How much clinical and demographic metadata was included differed by source and by participant, and the metadata was provided uncurated.

This clone was seen a single time. The clone's antigen remains unknown. One base away there is no much larger clone; base qualities are not given. Each collaborating institution followed its own protocols to collect whole blood in K2EDTA tubes. For TCRbeta analysis, collaborators shipped samples in one of three forms: frozen whole blood, isolated PBMCs, or DNA extracted from either of those sample types. V is clipped by 2 bases and J by 2 bases, and the sequence between their germline boundaries is 9 bases long. From the cysteine through the phenylalanine, the CDR3 covers 14 amino acids. The DNA shown is the 42-base CDR3, in frame from base 1. The germline V gene yields MNHNS for CDR1 and SASEGT for CDR2. TCRbeta CDR3 regions were amplified from genomic DNA using the immunoSEQ Assay, a bias-controlled multiplex PCR. The authors processed their data as follows. Nucleated cell counts per sample were estimated from amplification of reference gene primers within the assay. To quantify the absolute abundance of each unique TCRbeta CDR3 rearrangement, sequence reads were collapsed and filtered. For each sample, productive Simpson clonality was calculated by taking the square root of Simpson's diversity index across productive rearrangements. Sourced from immuneACCESS, this table was stored by TCRdb with only in-frame sequences that have V and J called. A share of the clones is absent; for the studies checked, an unresolved V gene accounts for under half, and the remainder has no known explanation. V and J calls and clone size are given by that table; D and trimming were obtained from the DNA. Across this sample there are over 350,000 clones, with roughly 89% seen only once. Of the sample, over 4% is held by the ten largest clones.

What was sequenced was peripheral blood. The TCR comes from a woman in her twenties or thirties with acute or convalescent COVID-19. The sequence joins TRBV6-1 to TRBJ1-1; no D gene can be assigned with confidence. The CDR3 here reads CASSEQIINTEAFF. DNA sequence: TGTGCCAGCAGTGAACAGATAATAAACACTGAAGCTTTCTTT.